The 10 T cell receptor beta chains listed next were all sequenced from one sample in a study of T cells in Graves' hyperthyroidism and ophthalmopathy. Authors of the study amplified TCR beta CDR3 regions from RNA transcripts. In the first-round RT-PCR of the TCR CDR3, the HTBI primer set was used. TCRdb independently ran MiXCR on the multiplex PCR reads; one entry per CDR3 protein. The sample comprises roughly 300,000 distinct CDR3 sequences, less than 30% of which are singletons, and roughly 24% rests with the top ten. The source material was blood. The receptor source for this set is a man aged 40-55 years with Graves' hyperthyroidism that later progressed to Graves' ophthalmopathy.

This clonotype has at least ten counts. The CDR3 nucleotides are TGTGCCAGTACCGGAACGGGGCCCCAGCATTTT. Its protein product is CASTGTGPQHF. The rearrangement uses TRBV19 and TRBJ1-5; D is ambiguous. There are 11 residues in the CDR3. Between the trimmed V and J ends, which lost 7 bases and 9 bases, there was a span of 10 bases. CDR1 and CDR2 (germline): LNHDA, SQIVND (reference sequence).

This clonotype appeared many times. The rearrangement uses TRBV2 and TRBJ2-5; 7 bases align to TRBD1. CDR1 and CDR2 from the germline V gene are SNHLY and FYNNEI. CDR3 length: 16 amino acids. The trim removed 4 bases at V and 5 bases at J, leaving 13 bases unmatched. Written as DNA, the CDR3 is TGTGCCAGCAGTGGAAGGGGGCTAGGGAACGAGGAGACCCAGTACTTC. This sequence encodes CASSGRGLGNEETQYF.

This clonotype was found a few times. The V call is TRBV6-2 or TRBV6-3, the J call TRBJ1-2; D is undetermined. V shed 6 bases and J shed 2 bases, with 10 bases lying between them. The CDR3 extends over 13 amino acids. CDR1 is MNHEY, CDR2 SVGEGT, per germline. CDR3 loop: CASRITNNYGYTF. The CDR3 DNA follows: TGTGCCAGCAGGATTACTAACAACTATGGCTACACCTTC.

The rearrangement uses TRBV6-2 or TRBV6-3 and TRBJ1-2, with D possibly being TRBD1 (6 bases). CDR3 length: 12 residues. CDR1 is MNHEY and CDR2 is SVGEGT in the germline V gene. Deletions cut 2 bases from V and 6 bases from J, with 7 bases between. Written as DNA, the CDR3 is TGTGCCAGCAGTTACACAGGGAATGGCTACACCTTC. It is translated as CASSYTGNGYTF.

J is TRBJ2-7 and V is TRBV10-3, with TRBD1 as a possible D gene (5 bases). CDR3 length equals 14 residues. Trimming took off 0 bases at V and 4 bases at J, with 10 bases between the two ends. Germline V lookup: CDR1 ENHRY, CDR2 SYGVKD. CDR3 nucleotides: TGTGCCATCAGTGAGTCGACACAGGCTTACGAGCAGTACTTC. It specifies CAISESTQAYEQYF.

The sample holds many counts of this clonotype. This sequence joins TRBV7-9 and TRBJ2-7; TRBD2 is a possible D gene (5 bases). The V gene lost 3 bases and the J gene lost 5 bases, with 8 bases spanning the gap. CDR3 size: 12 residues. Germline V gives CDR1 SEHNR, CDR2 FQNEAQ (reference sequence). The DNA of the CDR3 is TGTGCCAGCAGCTTCGAGGGCCACGAGCAGTACTTC. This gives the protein CASSFEGHEQYF.

The CDR3 region has the DNA TGTGCCAGCAGTCCAAGGACAGGGTCGGTCTACGAGCAGTACTTC. This translates into CASSPRTGSVYEQYF. The chain recombines TRBV12-3 or TRBV12-4 with TRBJ2-7, with 8 bases lining up with TRBD1. CDR3 length: 15 amino acids. Trimming removed 5 bases from V and 3 bases from J; junction bases left unmatched: 9.

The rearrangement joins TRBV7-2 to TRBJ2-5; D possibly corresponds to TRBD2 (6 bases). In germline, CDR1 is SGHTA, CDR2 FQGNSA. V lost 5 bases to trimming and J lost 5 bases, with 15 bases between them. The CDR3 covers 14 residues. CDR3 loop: CASSARRGWETQYF. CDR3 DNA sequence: TGTGCCAGCAGCGCCAGGAGGGGCTGGGAGACCCAGTACTTC.

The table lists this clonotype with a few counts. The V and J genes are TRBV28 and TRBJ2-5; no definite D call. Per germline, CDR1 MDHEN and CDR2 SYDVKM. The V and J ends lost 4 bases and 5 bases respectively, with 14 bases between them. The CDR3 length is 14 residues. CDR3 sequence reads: CASSYGRMGETQYF. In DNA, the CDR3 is TGTGCCAGCAGTTACGGCCGGATGGGGGAGACCCAGTACTTC.

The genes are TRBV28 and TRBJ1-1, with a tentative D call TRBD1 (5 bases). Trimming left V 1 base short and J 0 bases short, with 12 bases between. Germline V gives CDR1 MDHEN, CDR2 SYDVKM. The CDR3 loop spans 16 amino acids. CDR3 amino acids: CASSLSQGRMNTEAFF. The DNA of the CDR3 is TGTGCCAGCAGTTTATCTCAGGGCCGAATGAACACTGAAGCTTTCTTT. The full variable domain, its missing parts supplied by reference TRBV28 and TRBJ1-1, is DVKVTQSSRYLVKRTGEKVFLECVQDMDHENMFWYRQDPGLGLRLIYFSYDVKMKEKGDIPEGYSVSREKKERFSLILESASTNQTSMYLCASSLSQGRMNTEAFFGQGTRLTVV.